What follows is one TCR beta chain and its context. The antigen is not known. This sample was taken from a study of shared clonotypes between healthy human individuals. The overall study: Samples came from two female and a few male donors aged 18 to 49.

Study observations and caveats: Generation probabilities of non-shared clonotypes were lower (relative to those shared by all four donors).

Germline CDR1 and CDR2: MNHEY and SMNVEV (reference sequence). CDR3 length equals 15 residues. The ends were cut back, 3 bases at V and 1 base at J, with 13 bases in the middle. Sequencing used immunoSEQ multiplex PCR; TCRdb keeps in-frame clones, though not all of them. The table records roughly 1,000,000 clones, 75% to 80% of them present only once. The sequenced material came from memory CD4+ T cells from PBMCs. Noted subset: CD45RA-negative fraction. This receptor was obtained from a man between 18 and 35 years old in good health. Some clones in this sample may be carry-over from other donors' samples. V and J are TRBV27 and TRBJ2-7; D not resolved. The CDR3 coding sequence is TGTGCCAGCAGTTTCCTAAGAGGTTTTTCCTACGAGCAGTACTTC. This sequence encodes CASSFLRGFSYEQYF.